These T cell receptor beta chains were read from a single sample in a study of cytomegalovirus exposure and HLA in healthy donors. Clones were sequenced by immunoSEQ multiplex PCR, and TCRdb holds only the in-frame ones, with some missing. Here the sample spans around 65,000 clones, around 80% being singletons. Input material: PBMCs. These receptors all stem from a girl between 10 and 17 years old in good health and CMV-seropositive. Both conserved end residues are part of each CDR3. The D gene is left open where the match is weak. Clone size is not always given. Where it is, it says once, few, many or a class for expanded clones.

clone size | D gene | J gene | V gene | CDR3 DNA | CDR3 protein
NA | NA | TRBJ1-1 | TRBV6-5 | TGTGCCAGCAGTTACTCCGGGACAACCATGAACACTGAAGCTTTCTTT | CASSYSGTTMNTEAFF
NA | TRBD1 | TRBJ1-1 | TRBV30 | TGTGCCTGGGGACAGGGGGTTTTGGGGAACACTGAAGCTTTCTTT | CAWGQGVLGNTEAFF
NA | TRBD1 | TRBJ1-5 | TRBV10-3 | TGTGCCACGCAGGGGGGCAATCAGCCCCAGCATTTT | CATQGGNQPQHF
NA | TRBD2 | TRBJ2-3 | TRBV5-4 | TGTGCCAGCAGCGTTAGACTAGCGGGTAGCACAGATACGCAGTATTTT | CASSVRLAGSTDTQYF
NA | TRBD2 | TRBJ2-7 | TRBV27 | TGTGCCAGCAGTCCCCGCGGGGGTGACGAGCAGTACTTC | CASSPRGGDEQYF
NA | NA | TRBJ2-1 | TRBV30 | TGTGCCTGGAGTGAGGAGCGGACCTACAATGAGCAGTTCTTC | CAWSEERTYNEQFF
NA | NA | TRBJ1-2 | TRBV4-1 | TGCGCCAGCAGCCAAGAACGGGGAGACTATGGCTACACCTTC | CASSQERGDYGYTF
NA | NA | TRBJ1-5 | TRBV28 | TGTGCCAGCAGTCCCCGACAGATTAATCAGCCCCAGCATTTT | CASSPRQINQPQHF
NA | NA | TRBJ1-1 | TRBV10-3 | TGTGCCATCAGGGGGGGACGCATGAACACTGAAGCTTTCTTT | CAIRGGRMNTEAFF
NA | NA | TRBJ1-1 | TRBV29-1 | TGCAGCGTTGTAGGGGCTGAAGCTTTCTTT | CSVVGAEAFF
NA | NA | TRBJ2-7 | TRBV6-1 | TGTGCCAGTCTGTTCCGGGCCTACGAGCAGTACTTC | CASLFRAYEQYF
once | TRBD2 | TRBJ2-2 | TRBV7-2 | TGTGCCAGCAGCTTCGTTGTGCTAGCGGGGTCGAGCACCGGGGAGCTGTTTTTT | CASSFVVLAGSSTGELFF
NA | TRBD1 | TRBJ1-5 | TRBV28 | TGTGCCAGCAGTAACGACAGGGGGCCCAATCAGCCCCAGCATTTT | CASSNDRGPNQPQHF
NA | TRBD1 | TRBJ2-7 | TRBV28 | TGTGCCAGCGCCGGGACAGGGGGTTTCTACGAGCAGTACTTC | CASAGTGGFYEQYF
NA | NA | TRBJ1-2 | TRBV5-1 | TGCGCCAGCAACTTGGGGGGGCACGACTATGGCTACACCTTC | CASNLGGHDYGYTF
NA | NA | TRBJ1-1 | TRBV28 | TGTGCCAGTCGGGGGAGGCCTGAAGCTTTCTTT | CASRGRPEAFF
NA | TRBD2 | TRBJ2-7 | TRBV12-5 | TGTGCTAGTGGTTTGACCCCGGGGAGGGCCCGAGGCGAGCAGTACTTC | CASGLTPGRARGEQYF
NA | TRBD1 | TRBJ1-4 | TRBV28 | TGTGCCAGCAGAATACAGGGGGGCGGGGAAAAACTGTTTTTT | CASRIQGGGEKLFF
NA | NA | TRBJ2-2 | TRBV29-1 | TGCAGCGCGACAGCCCCGAACACCGGGGAGCTGTTTTTT | CSATAPNTGELFF
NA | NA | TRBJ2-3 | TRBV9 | TGTGCCAGCAGCCAAAGGAGTCTCGGCGATACGCAGTATTTT | CASSQRSLGDTQYF
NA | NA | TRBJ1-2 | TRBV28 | TGTGCCAGCAGCTCTAGGGACTTCTATGGCTACACCTTC | CASSSRDFYGYTF
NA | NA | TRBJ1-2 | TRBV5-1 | TGCGCCAGCAGCTTGGTGGGGGAGGGCGGCTACACCTTC | CASSLVGEGGYTF
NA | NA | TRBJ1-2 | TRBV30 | TGTGCCTGGAGTTGGGGAGGCTATGGCTACACCTTC | CAWSWGGYGYTF
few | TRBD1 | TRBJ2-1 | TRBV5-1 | TGCGCCAGCAGCTTGGTTTTGCAGGGACAGGGGGAGCAGTTCTTC | CASSLVLQGQGEQFF
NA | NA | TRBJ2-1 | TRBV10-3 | TGTGCCATCAGTGAAGATCAGTACAATGAGCAGTTCTTC | CAISEDQYNEQFF
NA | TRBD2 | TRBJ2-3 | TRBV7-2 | TGTGCCAGCAGCTCCCAAGCGGGAGTCCCCACAGATACGCAGTATTTT | CASSSQAGVPTDTQYF
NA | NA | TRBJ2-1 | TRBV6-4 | TGTGCCAGCGGATCGAAACCGGGAGTTTCCTACAATGAGCAGTTCTTC | CASGSKPGVSYNEQFF
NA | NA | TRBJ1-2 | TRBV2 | TGTGCCAGCCTGACAGAACTCCCTAGCACCTTC | CASLTELPSTF
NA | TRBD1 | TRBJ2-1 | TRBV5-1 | TGCGCCAGCAGCTCGGACAGGGTTTACAATGAGCAGTTCTTC | CASSSDRVYNEQFF
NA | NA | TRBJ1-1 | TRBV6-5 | TGTGCCAGCAGCCCACCGACATACCGCACTGAAGCTTTCTTT | CASSPPTYRTEAFF
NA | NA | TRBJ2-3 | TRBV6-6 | TGTGCCACCTCTCAGGGGTGGGGGAGCACAGATACGCAGTATTTT | CATSQGWGSTDTQYF
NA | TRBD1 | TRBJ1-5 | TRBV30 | TGTGCCTGGAGCACAGGGGGTAATCAGCCCCAGCATTTT | CAWSTGGNQPQHF